The clone carrying this T cell receptor (beta chain) was picked up many times. Its antigen is still unknown. The data derive from a study of naive and memory T cell subsets. Germline CDR1 SQVTM, CDR2 ANQGSEA. The CDR3 consists of 12 residues. Trimming took off 3 bases at V and 9 bases at J, with 14 bases between the two ends. The beta constant-region primer was an equimolar mix of two oligonucleotides covering TRBC1 and TRBC2. Ligated cDNA was amplified by four rounds of PCR with nested alpha and beta constant-region primers and SP2. Ligation attached a single-stranded oligonucleotide with a 12-nucleotide UMI and the SP2 primer to the cDNA 3' end. MiXCR, run by TCRdb on the UMI-ligation and nested PCR reads, gives a single entry per CDR3 protein. The table lists 140,000 to 150,000 distinct CDR3 sequences, roughly 22% of them singletons. Cells stained for CD3, CD4, CD8, CD45RA and CD27 were sorted into four subsets.

Notes on the study in general: A few larger clonotypes appeared in naive repertoires, especially CD8, possibly memory cells re-expressing CD45RA.

The sequenced material came from naive CD4+ T cells from blood. This TCR derives from a human donor in good health. This sequence joins TRBV29-1 and TRBJ2-5; no firm D call. CDR3 sequence (DNA): TGCAGCGTTGAGTCAAAGAAGTGGGCCCAGTACTTC. It specifies CSVESKKWAQYF.